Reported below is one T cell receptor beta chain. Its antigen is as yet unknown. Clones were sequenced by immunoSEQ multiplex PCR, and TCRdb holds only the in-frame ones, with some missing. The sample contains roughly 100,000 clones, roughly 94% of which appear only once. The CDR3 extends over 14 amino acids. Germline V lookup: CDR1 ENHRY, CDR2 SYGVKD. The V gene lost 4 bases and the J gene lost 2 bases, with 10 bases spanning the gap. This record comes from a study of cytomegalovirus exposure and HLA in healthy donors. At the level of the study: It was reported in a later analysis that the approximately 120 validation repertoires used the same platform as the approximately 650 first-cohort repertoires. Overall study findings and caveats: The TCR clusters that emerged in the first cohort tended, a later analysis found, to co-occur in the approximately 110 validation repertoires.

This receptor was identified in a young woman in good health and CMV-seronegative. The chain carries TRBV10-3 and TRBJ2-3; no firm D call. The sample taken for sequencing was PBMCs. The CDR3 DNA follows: TGTGCCATCAGTGTAGGAGCAGACACAGATACGCAGTATTTT. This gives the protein CAISVGADTDTQYF.